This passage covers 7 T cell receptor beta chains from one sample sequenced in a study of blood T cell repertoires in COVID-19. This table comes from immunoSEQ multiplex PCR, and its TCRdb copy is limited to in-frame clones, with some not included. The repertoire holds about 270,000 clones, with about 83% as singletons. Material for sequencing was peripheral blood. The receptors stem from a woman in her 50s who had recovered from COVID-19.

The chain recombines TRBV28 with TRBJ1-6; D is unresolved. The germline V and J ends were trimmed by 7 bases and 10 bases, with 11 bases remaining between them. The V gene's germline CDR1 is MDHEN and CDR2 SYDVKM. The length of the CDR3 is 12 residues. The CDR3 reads CASKPPLSPLHF. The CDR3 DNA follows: TGTGCCAGCAAGCCTCCGCTCTCACCCCTCCACTTT. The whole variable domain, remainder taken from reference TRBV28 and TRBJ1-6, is DVKVTQSSRYLVKRTGEKVFLECVQDMDHENMFWYRQDPGLGLRLIYFSYDVKMKEKGDIPEGYSVSREKKERFSLILESASTNQTSMYLCASKPPLSPLHFGNGTRLTVT.

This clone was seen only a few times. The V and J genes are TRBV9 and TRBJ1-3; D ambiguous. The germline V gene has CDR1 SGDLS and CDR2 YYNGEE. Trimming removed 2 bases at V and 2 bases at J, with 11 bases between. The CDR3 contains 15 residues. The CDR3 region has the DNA TGTGCCAGCAGCGTTGCCGTCGGGGCTGGAAACACCATATATTTT. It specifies CASSVAVGAGNTIYF.

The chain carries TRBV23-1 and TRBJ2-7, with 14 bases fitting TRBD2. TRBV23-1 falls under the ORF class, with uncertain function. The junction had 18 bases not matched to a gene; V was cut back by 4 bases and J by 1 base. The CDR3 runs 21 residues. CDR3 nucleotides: TGCGCCAGCAGTCGAGAACAGTGGACTAGCGGGAGGCCCCCGATGTCCTACGAGCAGTACTTC. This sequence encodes CASSREQWTSGRPPMSYEQYF.

The CDR3, as DNA: TGTGCCAGCAGGGGACAGGGCGGCGAAAAACTGTTTTTT. Translated: CASRGQGGEKLFF. J is TRBJ1-4 and V is TRBV12-3 or TRBV12-4, with 9 bases fitting TRBD1. V shed 6 bases, J shed 8 bases, and the junction held 4 bases outside the gene matches. This CDR3 contains 13 residues.

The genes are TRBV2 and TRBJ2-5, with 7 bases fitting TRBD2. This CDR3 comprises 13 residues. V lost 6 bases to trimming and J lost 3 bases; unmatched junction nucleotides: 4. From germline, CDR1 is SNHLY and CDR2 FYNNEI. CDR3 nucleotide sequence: TGTGCCAGCAGCGGTGCGGGGGAAGAGACCCAGTACTTC. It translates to CASSGAGEETQYF. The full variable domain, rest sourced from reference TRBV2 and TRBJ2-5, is EPEVTQTPSHQVTQMGQEVILRCVPISNHLYFYWYRQILGQKVEFLVSFYNNEISEKSEIFDDQFSVERPDGSNFTLKIRSTKLEDSAMYFCASSGAGEETQYFGPGTRLLVL.

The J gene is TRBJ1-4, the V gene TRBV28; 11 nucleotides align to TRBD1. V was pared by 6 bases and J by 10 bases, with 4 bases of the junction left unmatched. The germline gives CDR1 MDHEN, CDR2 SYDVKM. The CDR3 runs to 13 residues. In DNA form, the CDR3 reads TGTGCCAGCAGGGGGACAGGGGGTACAAAACTGTTTTTT. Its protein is CASRGTGGTKLFF.

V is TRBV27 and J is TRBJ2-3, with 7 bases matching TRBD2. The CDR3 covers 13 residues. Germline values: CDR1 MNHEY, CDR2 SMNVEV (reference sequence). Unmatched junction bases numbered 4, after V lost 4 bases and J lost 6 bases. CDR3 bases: TGTGCCAGCAGTTATGCGGGAGAGGATACGCAGTATTTT. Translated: CASSYAGEDTQYF.